This passage covers 30 T cell receptor beta chains from one sample sequenced in a study of T cells in Graves' hyperthyroidism and ophthalmopathy. Researchers took RNA transcripts and amplified the TCR beta CDR3 regions from them. First-round RT-PCR with HTBI primers amplified the TCR CDR3 region. One entry per CDR3 protein results from TCRdb running MiXCR on the multiplex PCR reads. The table lists some 300,000 distinct CDR3 sequences, approximately 18% of them singletons, with about 35% in the top ten. The specimen sequenced was blood. Receptor source: a man in his fifties or sixties with Graves' ophthalmopathy.

This clonotype was observed at least ten times. The J gene is TRBJ2-3, the V gene TRBV6-2 or TRBV6-3; 8 bases line up with TRBD2. V was pared by 7 bases and J by 2 bases, with 5 bases of the junction left unmatched. Germline V gene sequence: CDR1 MNHEY, CDR2 SVGEGT. This CDR3 comprises 14 residues. CDR3 DNA sequence: TGTGCCAGCAACGTAGCGGGATTCACAGATACGCAGTATTTT. Translated: CASNVAGFTDTQYF.

This clonotype turned up a few times. CDR3 sequence: CASSFAGLSGANVLTF. Written as DNA, the CDR3 is TGTGCCAGCAGTTTCGCGGGTCTCTCTGGGGCCAACGTCCTGACTTTC. The chain has TRBV28 and TRBJ2-6; a weak D match, TRBD2 (5 bases). CDR1 is MDHEN and CDR2 is SYDVKM in the germline V gene. The CDR3 is made up of 16 amino acids. With 3 bases removed from V and 0 bases from J, the gap between germline ends came to 9 bases.

As for this clonotype: The junction shows a germline mismatch at one end, possibly a read error. The chain uses TRBV20-1 and TRBJ2-5; 9 nucleotides match TRBD1. The CDR3 is 14 residues long. Germline CDR1 is DFQATT and CDR2 is SNEGSKA (reference sequence). CDR3 sequence: CSARYNRGHETQHF. The CDR3 DNA reads as TGCAGTGCTCGGTACAACAGGGGGCACGAGACCCAGCACTTC.

At least ten counts were recorded for this clonotype. The chain has TRBV2 and TRBJ2-7; 7 positions match TRBD1. There are 14 residues in the CDR3. V was clipped by 6 bases and J by 2 bases; unmatched bases: 7. Germline values: CDR1 SNHLY, CDR2 FYNNEI. The CDR3 loop is CASRYGTAAYEQYF. CDR3 in DNA: TGTGCCAGCAGGTATGGGACAGCCGCCTACGAGCAGTACTTC.

The J gene is TRBJ2-5, the V gene TRBV7-9, with D perhaps matching TRBD1 (5 bases). Germline V gives CDR1 SEHNR, CDR2 FQNEAQ (reference sequence). V lost 1 base and J 5 bases, leaving 17 bases between the germline ends. This CDR3 comprises 16 residues. CDR3 loop: CASSLVVDIQYETQYF. CDR3 coding DNA: TGTGCCAGCAGCTTAGTTGTGGACATACAATACGAGACCCAGTACTTC.

This clonotype has at least ten counts. This sequence joins TRBV28 and TRBJ1-1; TRBD1 aligns across 7 bases. V gave up 2 bases and J gave up 9 bases; unmatched junction bases: 6. The CDR3 runs to 13 residues. Germline CDR1 and CDR2: MDHEN and SYDVKM. Written as DNA, the CDR3 is TGTGCCAGCAGTTTAGGGGACAGTGATAAAGCTTTCTTT. This translates into CASSLGDSDKAFF. Supplemented by reference TRBV28 and TRBJ1-1, the full variable domain reads DVKVTQSSRYLVKRTGEKVFLECVQDMDHENMFWYRQDPGLGLRLIYFSYDVKMKEKGDIPEGYSVSREKKERFSLILESASTNQTSMYLCASSLGDSDKAFFGQGTRLTVV.

This clonotype showed up just a few times. This sequence joins TRBV2 and TRBJ2-7; no clear D. The V end was cut by 2 bases, the J end by 4 bases, with 6 bases between. CDR3 length equals 12 residues. Germline lookup yields CDR1 SNHLY and CDR2 FYNNEI. CDR3 nucleotides: TGTGCCAGCAGTGAAAAAACTTACGAGCAGTACTTC. Residues: CASSEKTYEQYF.

This clonotype was seen a few times. The chain employs TRBV30 and TRBJ1-4; D is undetermined. The CDR3 is 11 amino acids. Germline V gene sequence: CDR1 GTSNPN, CDR2 SVGIG (reference sequence). The CDR3 region is CACGTNEKLFF. The DNA for the CDR3 is TGTGCTTGTGGGACTAATGAAAAACTGTTTTTT.

This clonotype was recorded a few times. The chain joins TRBV6-1 to TRBJ2-3; possible D gene TRBD2, 6 bases. Germline CDR1 and CDR2: MNHNS and SASEGT. V was clipped by 4 bases and J by 2 bases, with 16 bases between them. The CDR3 runs 16 residues. For the CDR3, the DNA is TGTGCCAGCAGTGCACTAGCTATTGGGAACACAGATACGCAGTATTTT. Encoded protein: CASSALAIGNTDTQYF.

This clonotype came up a few times. J is TRBJ1-1 and V is TRBV12-5; 8 bases line up with TRBD1. The CDR3 totals 15 residues. With V trimmed by 5 bases and J by 2 bases, 7 bases remained unmatched. Germline V gene lookup returns CDR1 LGHNT and CDR2 FRNRAP. The CDR3 nucleotides read TGTGCTAGTGGTCAGGGGGCGGTTTCCAACACTGAAGCTTTCTTT. It is translated as CASGQGAVSNTEAFF.

This clonotype was picked up many times. The chain joins TRBV11-2 to TRBJ2-5; no reliable D call. The CDR3 loop spans 14 amino acids. Germline CDR1 SGHAT, CDR2 FQNNGV. The V gene lost 1 base and the J gene lost 3 bases, with 9 bases spanning the gap. CDR3 loop: CASSLGSGKETQYF. DNA for the CDR3: TGTGCCAGCAGCTTAGGGTCAGGTAAAGAGACCCAGTACTTC.

A note on this clonotype: A read error may be the cause here, since a much bigger clone is one base away. The J gene is TRBJ2-5, the V gene TRBV12-3 or TRBV12-4, with 8 nucleotides matching TRBD1. The CDR3 runs 15 residues. V shed 3 bases and J 6 bases; nucleotides not matched to a gene: 9. DNA for the CDR3: TGTGCCAGCAGTTTCGGCAGGGGGCGTCAAAAGACCCAGTACTTC. This codes for CASSFGRGRQKTQYF.

In this sample, this clonotype turned up many times. The rearrangement joins TRBV20-1 to TRBJ1-5; weak D call: TRBD1 (5 bases). Between the trimmed V and J ends, which lost 6 bases and 9 bases, there was a span of 21 bases. CDR1 is DFQATT and CDR2 is SNEGSKA in the germline V gene (reference sequence). The CDR3 is made up of 14 amino acids. CDR3 loop: CSARVGTVAGPQHF. In nucleotides, the CDR3 is TGCAGTGCGCGGGTGGGGACGGTGGCTGGGCCCCAGCATTTT.

CDR3 nucleotide sequence: TGTGCCAGCAGTCCGCAGACAGGGGGCCGAAACGAGCAGTACTTC. As protein: CASSPQTGGRNEQYF. The chain joins TRBV12-3 or TRBV12-4 to TRBJ2-7, with TRBD1 matching 10 bases. V gave up 5 bases and J gave up 5 bases; unmatched junction bases: 9. The CDR3 has 15 residues.

This rearrangement joins TRBV5-6 to TRBJ2-5; D uncertain. In germline, CDR1 is SGHDT, CDR2 YYEEEE. Trimming shortened V by 2 bases and J by 2 bases, and 7 bases separated the two germline ends. This CDR3 comprises 13 residues. The CDR3 region has the DNA TGTGCCAGCAGCTTTGACATTCAAGAGACCCAGTACTTC. Its translation: CASSFDIQETQYF.

The V call is TRBV25-1, the J call TRBJ2-7, with D possibly TRBD1 on 7 matching bases. CDR1 and CDR2 (germline): MGHDK, SYGVNS. V was trimmed by 0 bases and J by 2 bases, leaving 11 bases between them. This CDR3 region has 15 residues. CDR3 coding DNA: TGTGCCAGCAGTGAATACAGGGGGGACCCCTACGAGCAGTACTTC. Translated, it gives CASSEYRGDPYEQYF.

The chain carries TRBV29-1 and TRBJ1-2, with D possibly being TRBD1 (6 bases). From germline, CDR1 is SQVTM and CDR2 ANQGSEA. The CDR3 spans 14 residues. Trimming stripped 2 bases from V and 6 bases from J, with 16 bases between. CDR3 sequence: CSVETPGQSNGYTF. In DNA form, the CDR3 reads TGCAGCGTTGAAACACCGGGACAATCGAATGGCTACACCTTC.

CDR3 sequence (DNA): TGCAGCGAAACTACAGGGGGCCAAGAGACCCAGTACTTC. As protein: CSETTGGQETQYF. The chain is built from TRBV29-1 and TRBJ2-5; 8 bases align to TRBD1. Germline V lookup: CDR1 SQVTM, CDR2 ANQGSEA. This CDR3 contains 13 residues. Unmatched junction bases numbered 5, after V lost 7 bases and J lost 1 base.

This clonotype came up many times. CDR3 DNA sequence: TGTGCCAGCATTTGGGGGGTTGACACCGGGGAGCTGTTTTTT. Its protein is CASIWGVDTGELFF. The chain links TRBV7-2 to TRBJ2-2, with TRBD2 as a possible D gene (6 bases). Trimming took off 7 bases at V and 3 bases at J, with 12 bases between the two ends. CDR3 length equals 14 residues. Per the germline V gene, CDR1 is SGHTA and CDR2 is FQGNSA.

In its sample, this clonotype was seen a few times. The chain uses TRBV20-1 and TRBJ2-1; 7 positions match TRBD2. The junction had 11 bases not matched to a gene; V was cut back by 6 bases and J by 0 bases. There are 16 residues in the CDR3. Germline-derived CDR1 and CDR2 are DFQATT and SNEGSKA (reference sequence). The CDR3 sequence: CSAVWDYPSSYNEQFF. Written as DNA, the CDR3 is TGCAGTGCCGTCTGGGACTACCCCAGCTCCTACAATGAGCAGTTCTTC.

The chain couples TRBV10-1 to TRBJ1-2; 7 bases map to TRBD1. Germline CDR1 reads WNHNN; CDR2 reads SYGVQD (reference sequence). The V gene end was trimmed by 4 bases and the J gene end by 8 bases; junction bases not matched to a gene: 10. The CDR3 sequence is 14 residues long. DNA for the CDR3: TGCGCCAGCAGTGCCGGGACAGATTATGGGGGCTACACCTTC. It translates to CASSAGTDYGGYTF.

This chain joins TRBV9 and TRBJ2-7; D may match TRBD1 or TRBD2 (5 bases each). Germline CDR1 SGDLS, CDR2 YYNGEE. The V gene lost 0 bases and the J gene lost 3 bases, with 10 bases spanning the gap. This CDR3 is 14 amino acids long. The CDR3 nucleotides read TGTGCCAGCAGCGTAGGCAGGGAGCGCTACGAGCAGTACTTC. Translation gives CASSVGRERYEQYF.

In its sample, this clonotype was seen many times. V and J are TRBV7-2 and TRBJ2-2; D tentatively fits TRBD1 or TRBD2 (5 bases each). The V gene lost 1 base and the J gene lost 6 bases, with 9 bases spanning the gap. The CDR3 runs to 14 residues. Germline V lookup: CDR1 SGHTA, CDR2 FQGNSA. The CDR3 protein is CASSLVVGPGELFF. The CDR3 DNA reads TGTGCCAGCAGCTTAGTGGTGGGACCCGGGGAGCTGTTTTTT. Variable domain in full (rest from reference TRBV7-2 and TRBJ2-2): GAGVSQSPSNKVTEKGKDVELRCDPISGHTALYWYRQSLGQGLEFLIYFQGNSAPDKSGLPSDRFSAERTGGSVSTLTIQRTQQEDSAVYLCASSLVVGPGELFFGEGSRLTVL.

This chain joins TRBV24-1 and TRBJ2-7, with 7 bases fitting TRBD1. This CDR3 is 15 amino acids long. CDR1 and CDR2 from the germline V gene are KGHDR and SFDVKD. Losses at the gene ends were 4 bases for V and 2 bases for J; bases not matched to a gene: 7. The DNA of the CDR3 is TGTGCCACCAGTGACACGACAGGGACCCCCTACGAGCAGTACTTC. This encodes CATSDTTGTPYEQYF.

CDR3 in amino acids: CASSTDRGNHEQYF. The CDR3, as DNA: TGTGCCAGCAGCACTGACAGGGGTAACCACGAGCAGTACTTC. The V and J genes are TRBV6-1 and TRBJ2-7; 8 nucleotides align to TRBD1. CDR3 length: 14 residues. J lost 5 bases, V lost 6 bases, and 9 bases had no gene match. The germline V gene encodes CDR1 MNHNS and CDR2 SASEGT.

Comments on this clonotype: The germline gene is not matched at one end of the junction; a read error may be the cause. This sequence joins TRBV11-2 and TRBJ1-5; 7 nucleotides line up with TRBD1. This CDR3 is built from 16 residues. Germline V gives CDR1 SGHAT, CDR2 FQNNGV. The CDR3 spells CAGSLGQDYSNQPQHF. For the CDR3, the DNA is TGTGCCGGCAGCCTTGGACAGGATTATAGCAATCAGCCCCAGCATTTT.

The chain employs TRBV12-3 or TRBV12-4 and TRBJ2-7, with no clear D. V lost 2 bases and J 2 bases, leaving 10 bases between the germline ends. This CDR3 is built from 14 residues. The DNA for the CDR3 is TGTGCCAGCAGTTTAATAGGGTTAGCCTACGAGCAGTACTTC. It codes for CASSLIGLAYEQYF.

In its sample, this clonotype was seen a few times. The chain couples TRBV24-1 to TRBJ1-1; D not resolved. The CDR3 covers 13 residues. CDR1 KGHDR and CDR2 SFDVKD come from the germline V gene. The ends were cut back, 7 bases at V and 5 bases at J, with 13 bases in the middle. CDR3 protein: CATSDGVGTEAFF. CDR3 DNA sequence: TGTGCCACCAGCGATGGGGTAGGGACTGAAGCTTTCTTT.

With regard to this clonotype: The junction and the germline gene differ at one end; a read error may be behind it. The chain links TRBV14 to TRBJ2-7; weak D call: TRBD2 (5 bases). Germline CDR1 is SGHDN and CDR2 is FVKESK. This CDR3 contains 15 residues. This chain's CDR3 is CASSSRDRKSYEQYF. DNA of the CDR3: TGCGCCAGCAGCAGCCGGGATAGGAAGTCCTACGAGCAGTACTTC.

This clonotype was seen at least ten times. The CDR3 protein is CASSETSANTNYGYTF. In DNA form, the CDR3 reads TGTGCCAGCAGTGAAACGTCAGCCAATACTAACTATGGCTACACCTTC. The rearrangement joins TRBV6-1 to TRBJ1-2; no definite D call. The length of the CDR3 is 16 residues. Trimming took 2 bases from V and 0 from J, leaving 13 bases between them. In germline, CDR1 is MNHNS, CDR2 SASEGT.